A selection of T cell receptor beta chains follows, all from one sample in a study of siplizumab effects on memory and regulatory T cells. Sequencing was performed with immunoSEQ multiplex PCR; in TCRdb, only in-frame clones are kept and a portion is missing. The sample yields roughly 69,000 clones, around four fifths seen once. The specimen was memory CD4+ T cells sorted from blood. These receptors all stem from a human donor in good health. The CDR3 runs from the conserved cysteine through the conserved F or W. A D gene is named only where the DNA matches it firmly. Some rows mark clone size as missing; the rest say once, few, many or name a class of expanded clone.

size	J	V	D	DNA	CDR3
NA	TRBJ2-7	TRBV29-1	NA	TGCAGCGCAAGGGGAGATAAGCCGTACGGACCCTACGAGCAGTACTTC	CSARGDKPYGPYEQYF
once	TRBJ2-3	TRBV9	TRBD1	TGTGCCAGCAGCCTCGGGACAGGGGTTCCACCGAGAACCATCACAGATACGCAGTATTTT	CASSLGTGVPPRTITDTQYF
NA	TRBJ1-2	TRBV30	NA	TGTGCCTGGAGTGGAGGTGGGGGGAGGTATGGCTACACCTTC	CAWSGGGGRYGYTF
once	TRBJ2-2	TRBV18	NA	TGTGCCAGCTCACGCGAAACGGCCCAGGGCACCGGGGAGCTGTTTTTT	CASSRETAQGTGELFF
NA	TRBJ1-4	TRBV25-1	TRBD1	TGTGCCAGCAGTGAACCCAGGACAGGGGGAAGTGAAAAACTGTTTTTT	CASSEPRTGGSEKLFF
NA	TRBJ2-7	TRBV9	NA	TGTGCCAGCAGCGTATCCACCTACGAGCAGTACTTC	CASSVSTYEQYF
NA	TRBJ2-7	TRBV29-1	TRBD1	TGCAGCGGGGGTCGACAGGGCAACGAGCAGTACTTC	CSGGRQGNEQYF
NA	TRBJ2-3	TRBV5-1	TRBD2	TGCGCCAGCAGCTTAACTAGCGCAGGAGATACGCAGTATTTT	CASSLTSAGDTQYF
NA	TRBJ1-2	TRBV21-1	NA	TGTGCCAGCAGCAAAACGGGATTGGTGGGTGGCTACACCTTC	CASSKTGLVGGYTF
NA	TRBJ2-5	TRBV11-2	NA	TGTGCCAGCAGCAAGGTAGAAGGGGGCCAGTACTTC	CASSKVEGGQYF
NA	TRBJ2-3	TRBV5-8	NA	TGTGCCAGCAGCTTGGCCGGGACCACAGATACGCAGTATTTT	CASSLAGTTDTQYF
once	TRBJ2-2	TRBV19	NA	TGTGCCAGCGACGCGGGGTACACCGGGGAGCTGTTTTTT	CASDAGYTGELFF
few	TRBJ2-3	TRBV5-1	TRBD2	TGCGCCAGCAGCTTGGCCTTTGGCGGGGGGGCCGATGCAGATACGCAGTATTTT	CASSLAFGGGADADTQYF
NA	TRBJ2-7	TRBV7-6	TRBD1	TGTGCCAGCAGCTCAGTACAGGGGGGCCCACTTGAGCAGTACTTC	CASSSVQGGPLEQYF
NA	TRBJ2-7	TRBV30	TRBD1	TGTGCCTGGAGTGCCACGGACCCGGACAGGGTTAGCTCCTACGAGCAGTACTTC	CAWSATDPDRVSSYEQYF
few	TRBJ2-1	TRBV19	TRBD2	TGTGCCAGTAGTATGGGTCGGGGGGGTAATGAGCAGTTCTTC	CASSMGRGGNEQFF
once	TRBJ1-2	TRBV28	NA	TGTGCCAGCAGTTTATTTGGTCGGAGGAAGGGTGGCTACACCTTC	CASSLFGRRKGGYTF
few	TRBJ2-1	TRBV28	TRBD2	TGTGCCAGCAGTTCCCAACCCCTGCGGGAGTTCCAGTTCTTC	CASSSQPLREFQFF
NA	TRBJ1-3	TRBV5-6	NA	TGTGCCAGCAGCTTGGACGGGGGCTCTGGAAACACCATATATTTT	CASSLDGGSGNTIYF
NA	TRBJ1-1	TRBV30	NA	TGTGCCTTCCGACCCAACACTGAAGCTTTCTTT	CAFRPNTEAFF
NA	TRBJ2-7	TRBV5-1	NA	TGCGCCAGCAGCCCCGACAGCTACGAGCAGTACTTC	CASSPDSYEQYF
NA	TRBJ2-5	TRBV5-4	TRBD2	TGTGCCAGCAGCGCAGAACAGCTAGCGGGAACGACCCAGTACTTC	CASSAEQLAGTTQYF
NA	TRBJ2-2	TRBV2	NA	TGTGCCAGCAGTGAAGCCCCCGGTTCCGGGGAGCTGTTTTTT	CASSEAPGSGELFF
NA	TRBJ2-7	TRBV5-1	NA	TGCGCCAGCAGCTTTGGCACTTCGGGCGAGCAGTACTTC	CASSFGTSGEQYF
NA	TRBJ2-3	TRBV7-9	TRBD1	TGTGCCAGCAGATCAACAGGGGGCGGTACGCAGTATTTT	CASRSTGGGTQYF
NA	TRBJ1-4	TRBV30	TRBD1	TGTGCCTGGAGCGACCCCGGGACAGCTAATGAAAAACTGTTTTTT	CAWSDPGTANEKLFF
NA	TRBJ1-2	TRBV5-1	NA	TGCGCCAGCAGCTTTGACGGCAACTATGGCTACACCTTC	CASSFDGNYGYTF